These 8 T cell receptor beta chains came from one sample sequenced in a study of vaccination and CD4 T cells after COVID-19. Sequencing of cultured CD4+ T cell DNA used the Oncomine TCR Beta short-read assay. TCRdb recomputed calls from the PCR reads with MiXCR, one row per CDR3 protein. The sample has about 18,000 distinct CDR3 sequences; roughly half are singletons. Their antigen targets remain unknown. Specified treatment: roughly ten-day PBMC culture with coronavirus spike peptide pools or control peptides (ViraFEST assay). What was sequenced was CD4+ T cells from blood, cultured in vitro. The source is a human donor who had recovered from COVID-19.

This clonotype occurred a few times. This chain connects TRBV2 to TRBJ1-6; D unresolved. Germline V gene sequence: CDR1 SNHLY, CDR2 FYNNEI. The CDR3 extends over 14 amino acids. The V and J ends lost 7 bases and 6 bases respectively, with 13 bases between them. CDR3 DNA: TGTGCCAGCATTCGAACCACCGGTAATTCACCCCTCCACTTT. Its protein is CASIRTTGNSPLHF.

The chain has TRBV20-1 and TRBJ1-1, with D hard to call. The V gene's germline CDR1 is DFQATT and CDR2 SNEGSKA (reference sequence). The CDR3 length is 12 residues. The CDR3 sequence is CTVLGRNTEAFF. The CDR3 DNA is TGCACCGTACTCGGCCGGAACACTGAAGCTTTCTTT.

This rearrangement joins TRBV24-1 to TRBJ2-2, with D unresolved. This CDR3 spans 13 amino acids. Germline V gene data show CDR1 as KGHDR and CDR2 as SFDVKD. V was trimmed by 5 bases and J by 3 bases, leaving 6 bases between them. CDR3 sequence: CATSAGHTGELFF. Here the CDR3 DNA reads TGTGCCACCAGTGCAGGTCACACCGGGGAGCTGTTTTTT.

The V gene is TRBV7-6, the J gene TRBJ2-2; D is perhaps TRBD2 (7 bases). This CDR3 has 15 amino acids. CDR1 and CDR2 from the germline V gene are SGHVS and FNYEAQ. The V end was cut by 0 bases, the J end by 3 bases, with 8 bases between. CDR3 in DNA: TGTGCCAGCAGCTTAGCGCGGGGGCACACCGGGGAGCTGTTTTTT. It encodes CASSLARGHTGELFF. Based on the CDR3 plus reference TRBV7-6 and TRBJ2-2, the full variable domain is GAGVSQSPRYKVTKRGQDVALRCDPISGHVSLYWYRQALGQGPEFLTYFNYEAQQDKSGLPNDRFSAERPEGSISTLTIQRTEQRDSAMYRCASSLARGHTGELFFGEGSRLTVL.

Sample share makes this clonotype medium-sized. The chain combines TRBV20-1 with TRBJ2-2; TRBD2 matches at 8 bases. The CDR3 is 13 residues long. Germline CDR1 is DFQATT and CDR2 is SNEGSKA (reference sequence). V shed 6 bases and J 7 bases; nucleotides not matched to a gene: 7. The CDR3 protein is CSATTAGVGELFF. The CDR3 nucleotides are TGCAGTGCCACTACAGCGGGAGTCGGGGAGCTGTTTTTT.

This clonotype has a handful of counts. CDR3 bases: TGCAGTGCTAGAGAACACGGTGCCAGCCTGAACTATGGCTACACCTTC. As protein: CSAREHGASLNYGYTF. The chain combines TRBV20-1 with TRBJ1-2, with no clear D. The CDR3 is 16 amino acids. Germline-derived CDR1 and CDR2 are DFQATT and SNEGSKA (reference sequence). V was cut by 0 bases and J by 2 bases, with 16 bases left in between.

The CDR3 sequence is CASSNTGGNQPQHF. For the CDR3, the DNA is TGTGCCAGTAGTAATACAGGGGGGAATCAGCCCCAGCATTTT. This chain connects TRBV19 to TRBJ1-5, with 8 bases fitting TRBD1. Germline V gene sequence: CDR1 LNHDA, CDR2 SQIVND (reference sequence). With V trimmed by 4 bases and J by 4 bases, 3 bases remained unmatched. The CDR3 is made up of 14 amino acids.

The chain uses TRBV6-5 and TRBJ2-3; 9 positions match TRBD2. The V and J ends lost 0 bases and 10 bases, in that order; junction bases with no gene match: 11. Germline CDR1 MNHEY, CDR2 SVGAGI. The CDR3 contains 16 residues. The CDR3 spells CASSYSAGGLSPAQYF. The CDR3 DNA reads as TGTGCCAGCAGTTACTCAGCGGGGGGCCTATCACCTGCGCAGTATTTT.